The present entry profiles one T cell receptor beta chain with its context. What it binds is unknown. TCRdb called the 5' RACE reads again in MiXCR, with one record for every CDR3 protein. The repertoire consists of under 350,000 distinct CDR3 sequences, with around 15% occurring once and the leading ten covering 22%. The CDR3 length is 12 residues. The germline gives CDR1 DFQATT, CDR2 SNEGSKA (reference sequence). V lost 4 bases and J 1 base, leaving 5 bases between the germline ends. This sample is part of a study of T-cell memory formation after mild COVID-19. Broader study findings: Pre-infection memory harbored some responding clones, suggesting cross-reactive memory joined.

The sequencing sample was made of PBMCs or a T cell subset sorted from them (not recorded which). The chain employs TRBV20-1 and TRBJ2-4; D call uncertain. The TCR comes from a man aged 18 to 35 who had mild COVID-19 (a few samples of this study predate the infection). Cell type and time point are not known. The CDR3, as DNA: TGCAGTGCTATGTGGGCCAAAAACATTCAGTACTTC. It translates to CSAMWAKNIQYF.